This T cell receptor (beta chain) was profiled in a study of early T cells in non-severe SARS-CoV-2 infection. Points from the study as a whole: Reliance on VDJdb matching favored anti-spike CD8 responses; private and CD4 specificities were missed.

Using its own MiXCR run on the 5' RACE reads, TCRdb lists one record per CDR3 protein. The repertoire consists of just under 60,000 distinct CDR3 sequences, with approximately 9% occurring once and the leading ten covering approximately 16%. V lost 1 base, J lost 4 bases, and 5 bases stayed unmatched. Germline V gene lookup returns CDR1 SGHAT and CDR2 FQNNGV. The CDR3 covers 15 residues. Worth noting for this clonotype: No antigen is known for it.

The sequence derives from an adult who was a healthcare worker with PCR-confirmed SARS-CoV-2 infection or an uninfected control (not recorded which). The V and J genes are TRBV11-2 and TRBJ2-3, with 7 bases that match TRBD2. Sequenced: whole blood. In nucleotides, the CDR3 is TGTGCCAGCAGCTTAGTAGGCGGGAGCGCAGATACGCAGTATTTT. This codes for CASSLVGGSADTQYF.